Following are 21 T cell receptor beta chains from one sample sequenced in a study of T cell repertoires in cytomegalovirus infection. TCRdb recomputed calls from the reads with MiXCR, one row per CDR3 protein. This sample carries about 110,000 distinct CDR3 sequences, around 29% of them seen once, and the ten largest clones take around 80%. Their antigens are not known. The sample was CD8+ T cells from cultured PBMCs, taken from culture after CMV antigen stimulation. The receptors come from a human donor in good health (CMV status not recorded). Some clones in this sample may be carry-over from other donors' samples.

V usage is TRBV29-1 and J usage is TRBJ1-1; 11 bases line up with TRBD1. Trimming at V came to 6 bases and at J to 2 bases, leaving 5 bases not matched to a gene. The V gene's germline CDR1 is SQVTM and CDR2 ANQGSEA. The length of the CDR3 is 14 residues. The CDR3 DNA sequence: TGCAGCGTACGGACAGGGGGCCCTAACACTGAAGCTTTCTTT. Residues: CSVRTGGPNTEAFF. The whole variable domain, remainder taken from reference TRBV29-1 and TRBJ1-1, is SAVISQKPSRDICQRGTSLTIQCQVDSQVTMMFWYRQQPGQSLTLIATANQGSEATYESGFVIDKFPISRPNLTFSTLTVSNMSPEDSSIYLCSVRTGGPNTEAFFGQGTRLTVV.

This sequence joins TRBV6-2 or TRBV6-3 and TRBJ2-7; possibly TRBD1 for D (5 bases). Trimming took off 4 bases at V and 4 bases at J, with 11 bases between the two ends. CDR3 length equals 13 residues. CDR1 and CDR2 (germline): MNHEY, SVGEGT. CDR3 loop: CASSSRQGYEQYF. CDR3 DNA sequence: TGTGCCAGCAGTTCTCGTCAGGGTTACGAGCAGTACTTC.

J is TRBJ1-2 and V is TRBV28; perhaps TRBD1 as D (5 bases). Trimming left V 6 bases short and J 2 bases short, with 16 bases between. The CDR3 is 15 amino acids. Germline V CDR1 and CDR2: MDHEN, SYDVKM. CDR3 nucleotide sequence: TGTGCCAGCAGCCGGAGAGGTCGGGGGAACTATGGCTACACCTTC. Protein sequence: CASSRRGRGNYGYTF.

The chain combines TRBV12-3 or TRBV12-4 with TRBJ2-7; TRBD2 is a possible D gene (5 bases). This CDR3 contains 15 residues. Trimming stripped 0 bases from V and 3 bases from J, with 12 bases between. The CDR3 is CASSLAAAAFYEQYF. Here the CDR3 DNA reads TGTGCCAGCAGTTTAGCGGCAGCGGCATTCTACGAGCAGTACTTC.

This clonotype showed up just a few times. The genes are TRBV2 and TRBJ1-2; no definite D call. This CDR3 contains 15 residues. CDR1 and CDR2 (germline): SNHLY, FYNNEI. Between the trimmed V and J ends, which lost 3 bases and 4 bases, there was a span of 15 bases. This CDR3 is CASSDVLGRTYGYTF. Here the CDR3 DNA reads TGTGCCAGCAGTGACGTTCTGGGCAGAACCTATGGCTACACCTTC.

Concerning this clonotype: Sequence at one end of the junction differs from germline and may be a read error. The genes are TRBV27 and TRBJ1-1; 8 positions agree with TRBD1. Germline lookup yields CDR1 MNHEY and CDR2 SMNVEV (reference sequence). CDR3 size: 14 residues. This CDR3 is CATSLDRGGTEAFF. The CDR3 region has the DNA TGTGCCACCAGTCTCGACAGGGGCGGCACTGAAGCTTTCTTT.

The chain combines TRBV6-2 or TRBV6-3 with TRBJ1-5; D might be TRBD1 (5 bases). V was shortened by 5 bases and J by 5 bases, with 10 bases between the two germline ends. The germline gives CDR1 MNHEY, CDR2 SVGEGT. This CDR3 spans 13 amino acids. CDR3 amino acids: CASSPGADQPQHF. The CDR3 DNA is TGTGCCAGCAGTCCTGGGGCAGATCAGCCCCAGCATTTT.

This clonotype has more than one count but fewer than ten. This chain connects TRBV7-2 to TRBJ2-3, with 10 bases that match TRBD2. The CDR3 totals 16 residues. Trimming at V came to 5 bases and at J to 1 base, leaving 6 bases not matched to a gene. From germline, CDR1 is SGHTA and CDR2 FQGNSA. The chain's CDR3 is CASSPTSGGGTDTQYF. In DNA form, the CDR3 reads TGTGCCAGCAGCCCAACGAGCGGGGGGGGCACAGATACGCAGTATTTT. Using reference TRBV7-2 and TRBJ2-3 for the parts outside the CDR3, the full variable domain is GAGVSQSPSNKVTEKGKDVELRCDPISGHTALYWYRQSLGQGLEFLIYFQGNSAPDKSGLPSDRFSAERTGGSVSTLTIQRTQQEDSAVYLCASSPTSGGGTDTQYFGPGTRLTVL.

The chain uses TRBV14 and TRBJ2-1, with D hard to call. Germline CDR1 reads SGHDN; CDR2 reads FVKESK. With 2 bases removed from V and 8 bases from J, the gap between germline ends came to 13 bases. CDR3 length equals 14 residues. Here the CDR3 DNA reads TGTGCCAGCAGCCAACTAGTCGCCGCCCATGAGCAGTTCTTC. Amino acid sequence: CASSQLVAAHEQFF.

The rearrangement joins TRBV28 to TRBJ2-2, with 7 bases aligning to TRBD1. Looked up from germline, CDR1 is MDHEN and CDR2 is SYDVKM. This CDR3 contains 14 residues. With 5 bases clipped from V and 3 bases from J, the junction kept 3 bases outside the gene matches. DNA of the CDR3: TGTGCCAGCAGTCGACAGGGTTACACCGGGGAGCTGTTTTTT. Residues: CASSRQGYTGELFF.

The chain couples TRBV12-3 or TRBV12-4 to TRBJ1-6; D is possibly TRBD1 (5 bases). The ends were cut back, 4 bases at V and 3 bases at J, with 7 bases in the middle. The CDR3 has 14 residues. In DNA form, the CDR3 reads TGTGCCAGCAGTTCAGACAGCTATAATTCACCCCTCCACTTT. It is translated as CASSSDSYNSPLHF.

The genes are TRBV5-4 and TRBJ2-1; D is unresolved. The germline CDR1 and CDR2 sequences are SGHNT and YYREEE (reference sequence). Trimming removed 0 bases from V and 0 bases from J, with 10 bases in between. The CDR3 extends over 16 amino acids. The CDR3 bases are TGTGCCAGCAGCTTGGCGGGCTTGAGCTCCTACAATGAGCAGTTCTTC. As protein: CASSLAGLSSYNEQFF.

A few counts support this clonotype. The chain is built from TRBV20-1 and TRBJ1-2; D is undetermined. The CDR3 runs 14 residues. The germline V gene encodes CDR1 DFQATT and CDR2 SNEGSKA (reference sequence). The V end lost 4 bases, the J end lost 1 base, and 13 bases lay between the germline ends. CDR3 loop: CSATSEKFNYGYTF. In DNA form, the CDR3 reads TGCAGTGCTACTTCAGAGAAATTTAACTATGGCTACACCTTC.

V and J are TRBV12-3 or TRBV12-4 and TRBJ1-5, with TRBD1 as a possible D gene (5 bases). V was trimmed by 2 bases and J by 7 bases, leaving 12 bases between them. The CDR3 length is 14 residues. The CDR3 is CASSLPGGGQPQHF. The CDR3 nucleotides are TGTGCCAGCAGTTTACCCGGCGGGGGGCAGCCCCAGCATTTT.

This chain uses TRBV19 with TRBJ1-1; D is unclear. Trimming shortened V by 3 bases and J by 0 bases, and 23 bases separated the two germline ends. CDR1 is LNHDA and CDR2 is SQIVND in the germline V gene (reference sequence). The CDR3 contains 19 residues. In nucleotides, the CDR3 is TGTGCCAGTAGTATGGTTGGCCCACACGGGAACTTTATGAACACTGAAGCTTTCTTT. This codes for CASSMVGPHGNFMNTEAFF. Using reference TRBV19 and TRBJ1-1 for the parts outside the CDR3, the full variable domain is DGGITQSPKYLFRKEGQNVTLSCEQNLNHDAMYWYRQDPGQGLRLIYYSQIVNDFQKGDIAEGYSVSREKKESFPLTVTSAQKNPTAFYLCASSMVGPHGNFMNTEAFFGQGTRLTVV.

This CDR3 is CASTTPQERNIQYF. For the CDR3, the DNA is TGCGCCAGCACGACCCCACAAGAAAGAAACATTCAGTACTTC. The chain is built from TRBV23-1 and TRBJ2-4; D unclear. TRBV23-1 qualifies as an ORF whose function is uncertain. V was trimmed by 7 bases and J by 6 bases, leaving 16 bases between them. The CDR3 is 14 amino acids.

This clonotype showed up just once. The CDR3 here is CATSRVPDKPPYEQYF. In nucleotides, the CDR3 is TGTGCCACCAGCAGAGTCCCGGACAAGCCTCCCTACGAGCAGTACTTC. The chain links TRBV15 to TRBJ2-7, with D possibly being TRBD1 (5 bases). Deletions cut 1 base from V and 2 bases from J, with 15 bases between. The CDR3 covers 16 residues. Germline lookup yields CDR1 LNHNV and CDR2 YYDKDF (reference sequence).

V is TRBV6-1 and J is TRBJ1-3; D perhaps matches TRBD1 (5 bases). Germline values: CDR1 MNHNS, CDR2 SASEGT. The V gene lost 3 bases and the J gene lost 2 bases, with 11 bases spanning the gap. The CDR3 extends over 15 amino acids. Here the CDR3 DNA reads TGTGCCAGCAGTGAGGAGGAGGGGCCTGGAAACACCATATATTTT. Protein: CASSEEEGPGNTIYF.

The rearrangement joins TRBV12-3 or TRBV12-4 to TRBJ1-2; D is unclear. The CDR3 is made up of 15 amino acids. With 3 bases removed from V and 4 bases from J, the gap between germline ends came to 15 bases. The DNA for the CDR3 is TGTGCCAGCAGTTTTTTCCCGGGCCGCGGCTATGGCTACACCTTC. Translated, it gives CASSFFPGRGYGYTF.

This chain links TRBV5-6 with TRBJ2-1; 10 bases line up with TRBD2. The germline V gene encodes CDR1 SGHDT and CDR2 YYEEEE. The CDR3 spans 15 residues. V dropped 6 bases and J dropped 8; count of bases not matched to a gene: 11. The CDR3 sequence: CASTDFSSGGDEQFF. The CDR3 coding sequence is TGTGCCAGCACCGACTTTTCTAGCGGGGGCGATGAGCAGTTCTTC.

The rearrangement links TRBV20-1 to TRBJ2-1, with 12 positions matching TRBD2. The CDR3 runs 15 residues. Germline values: CDR1 DFQATT, CDR2 SNEGSKA (reference sequence). Trimming removed 1 base from V and 6 bases from J; junction bases left unmatched: 4. The CDR3 region has the DNA TGCAGTGCTAGAGTGGCTAGCGGGGGGGCCAATGAGCAGTTCTTC. Translating gives CSARVASGGANEQFF.